This TCR beta chain was observed in a study of CD8 T cells in Susac syndrome. Random hexamers were used to reverse transcribe an amount of about 0.45 to 1 ug RNA. TCRdb itself ran the immunoSEQ multiplex PCR reads through MiXCR, one entry per CDR3 protein. Among a few hundred thousand distinct CDR3 sequences, more than 75% were seen once, and the ten largest hold over 0.09%. The germline gives CDR1 SGDLS, CDR2 YYNGEE. The CDR3 consists of 15 residues. J was trimmed by 5 bases and V by 0 bases; bases with no gene match: 8. This sequence joins TRBV9 and TRBJ2-7; TRBD2 matches at 7 bases. The specimen was CD8+ T cells from PBMCs. The clonotype comes from a human donor with multiple sclerosis. In nucleotides, the CDR3 is TGTGCCAGCAGCGTAGGGGCGGGAGTGATCAACGAGCAGTACTTC. This sequence encodes CASSVGAGVINEQYF.